This is a list of T cell receptor beta chains from one sample in a study of cytomegalovirus exposure and HLA in healthy donors. Sequencing used immunoSEQ multiplex PCR; TCRdb keeps in-frame clones, though not all of them. Seen here are around 150,000 clones, approximately 75% observed once, and the top ten hold approximately 2%. Material for sequencing was PBMCs. Receptors were obtained from a woman under 30 in good health and CMV-seronegative. Both conserved end residues are part of each CDR3. D genes are given only for firm matches. For some rows the clone size is stated as once, few or many, or as a class when expanded; others skip it.

V gene	J gene	D gene	clone size	CDR3 protein	CDR3 DNA
TRBV4-1	TRBJ1-4	.	.	CASSQDRRGEKLFF	TGCGCCAGCAGCCAAGACAGGCGGGGTGAAAAACTGTTTTTT
TRBV6-5	TRBJ2-1	.	few	CASSYKTGFTVF	TGTGCCAGCAGTTATAAAACAGGTTTTACAGTCTTC
TRBV30	TRBJ2-3	.	.	CAWSASADTQYF	TGTGCCTGGAGCGCTAGCGCAGATACGCAGTATTTT
TRBV10-1	TRBJ1-1	TRBD1	.	CASSARTGDTEAFF	TGCGCCAGCAGTGCGCGGACAGGGGACACTGAAGCTTTCTTT
TRBV20-1	TRBJ1-2	.	.	CSASRQNGYTF	TGCAGTGCTAGTCGACAGAATGGCTACACCTTC
TRBV28	TRBJ2-1	TRBD2	.	CASTQAGSNNEQFF	TGTGCCAGCACTCAAGCGGGATCGAACAATGAGCAGTTCTTC
TRBV7-2	TRBJ2-7	TRBD2	few	CASSLRTSGRYEQYF	TGTGCCAGCAGCTTACGGACTAGCGGGAGATACGAGCAGTACTTC
TRBV27	TRBJ1-1	.	few	CASSLLGAAEAFF	TGTGCCAGCAGTTTATTGGGAGCAGCGGAAGCTTTCTTT
TRBV5-4	TRBJ2-5	TRBD2	few	CASTSKTSGSETQYF	TGTGCCAGCACCTCGAAGACTAGCGGGAGTGAGACCCAGTACTTC
TRBV5-6	TRBJ2-3	TRBD2	.	CASSGIAGGFTDTQYF	TGTGCCAGCAGCGGTATAGCGGGAGGGTTCACAGATACGCAGTATTTT
TRBV5-6	TRBJ1-1	.	few	CASSLQGRETFF	TGTGCCAGCAGCTTACAGGGAAGGGAGACTTTCTTT
TRBV2	TRBJ1-4	.	once	CASSGRNNEKLFF	TGTGCCAGCAGTGGGCGGAATAATGAAAAACTGTTTTTT
TRBV5-1	TRBJ1-1	.	.	CASSLQAGGAGMNTEAFF	TGCGCCAGCAGCCTACAGGCGGGGGGCGCGGGAATGAACACTGAAGCTTTCTTT
TRBV5-1	TRBJ2-5	TRBD1	.	CASSFTGEETQYF	TGCGCCAGCAGCTTTACAGGGGAAGAGACCCAGTACTTC
TRBV27	TRBJ2-1	.	.	CASSLSYWRLYNEQFF	TGTGCCAGCAGTTTATCGTATTGGCGACTCTACAATGAGCAGTTCTTC
TRBV28	TRBJ2-7	TRBD1	.	CASTNGQGPYEQYF	TGTGCCAGCACCAACGGACAGGGCCCTTACGAGCAGTACTTC
TRBV9	TRBJ2-3	.	.	CASSVDKSTDTQYF	TGTGCCAGCAGCGTGGACAAGAGCACAGATACGCAGTATTTT
TRBV4-1	TRBJ2-2	TRBD2	.	CASSQYFLAGGPITGELFF	TGCGCCAGCAGCCAATACTTTCTAGCGGGGGGGCCGATCACCGGGGAGCTGTTTTTT
TRBV7-9	TRBJ1-2	.	.	CSSSLGSGDGYTF	TGTTCCAGCAGCTTAGGTTCAGGGGATGGCTACACCTTC
TRBV5-4	TRBJ1-2	.	.	CASSQRQALRYGYTF	TGTGCCAGCAGCCAAAGACAGGCCCTTCGCTATGGCTACACCTTC
TRBV15	TRBJ1-5	.	few	CATAQGNYQPQHF	TGTGCCACCGCCCAGGGGAACTATCAGCCCCAGCATTTT
TRBV6-5	TRBJ1-2	.	.	CASSYGIGGRDYGYTF	TGTGCCAGCAGTTATGGTATCGGGGGACGAGACTATGGCTACACCTTC
TRBV10-2	TRBJ2-5	TRBD1	once	CASSNQGAGEQYF	TGCGCCAGCAGTAATCAGGGGGCAGGGGAGCAGTACTTC
TRBV5-1	TRBJ1-4	.	.	CASRGDTLSTNEKLFF	TGCGCCAGCAGAGGGGACACCCTGTCAACTAATGAAAAACTGTTTTTT
TRBV6-6	TRBJ1-1	TRBD1	.	CASREGTAEAFF	TGTGCCAGCAGGGAAGGGACAGCTGAAGCTTTCTTT
TRBV10-1	TRBJ2-3	TRBD2	once	CASSDQTSGNTQYF	TGCGCCAGCAGTGACCAGACTAGCGGGAATACGCAGTATTTT
TRBV7-3	TRBJ1-5	TRBD1	.	CASSHIPGQGNTQPQHF	TGTGCCAGCAGTCATATTCCGGGACAGGGGAATACTCAGCCCCAGCATTTT
TRBV27	TRBJ2-7	.	.	CASSSGLAYEQYF	TGTGCCAGCAGTTCGGGGTTGGCCTACGAGCAGTACTTC
TRBV7-2	TRBJ1-5	.	.	CASSLVTGGDQPQHF	TGTGCCAGCAGCTTAGTCACCGGGGGAGATCAGCCCCAGCATTTT
TRBV6-1	TRBJ2-7	TRBD2	once	CASSVTGLVTYEQYF	TGTGCCAGCAGCGTTACGGGACTAGTCACCTACGAGCAGTACTTC
TRBV5-1	TRBJ2-3	.	.	CASSTVGVWADTQYF	TGCGCCAGCAGCACCGTAGGAGTCTGGGCAGATACGCAGTATTTT
TRBV10-3	TRBJ2-2	.	.	CAISGQTLNTGELFF	TGTGCCATCAGTGGCCAGACACTGAACACCGGGGAGCTGTTTTTT
TRBV19	TRBJ1-2	.	once	CASLSGSGYTF	TGTGCCAGTCTCTCGGGGAGTGGCTACACCTTC
TRBV5-1	TRBJ1-2	TRBD1	.	CASSLVETGNYGYTF	TGCGCCAGCAGCTTGGTAGAGACAGGGAACTATGGCTACACCTTC
TRBV5-8	TRBJ1-1	.	few	CASSSGINTEAFF	TGTGCCAGCAGCTCAGGTATCAACACTGAAGCTTTCTTT
TRBV10-1	TRBJ2-7	TRBD2	.	CASRSSGSRLGEQYF	TGCGCCAGCAGGAGTAGCGGGAGCCGGCTCGGGGAGCAGTACTTC
TRBV7-9	TRBJ2-7	TRBD1	.	CASSFGEGQGRSYEQYF	TGTGCCAGCAGCTTTGGGGAGGGACAGGGTCGATCCTACGAGCAGTACTTC
TRBV5-1	TRBJ1-2	TRBD1	.	CASSPMDRAGDGYTF	TGCGCCAGCAGCCCGATGGACAGGGCGGGTGATGGCTACACCTTC
TRBV21-1	TRBJ2-7	.	.	CASSKSWGDGTGAVPHEQYF	.
TRBV9	TRBJ1-5	.	.	CASSPAGGDSNQPQHF	TGTGCCAGCAGCCCGGCCGGGGGGGATAGCAATCAGCCCCAGCATTTT
TRBV2	TRBJ2-7	.	.	CASSEGQTNYEQYF	TGTGCCAGCAGTGAAGGACAGACCAACTACGAGCAGTACTTC
TRBV5-1	TRBJ1-4	TRBD1	.	CASSIYRGGEKLFF	TGCGCCAGCAGCATTTACAGGGGAGGTGAAAAACTGTTTTTT
TRBV7-7	TRBJ2-3	TRBD2	.	CASSLGPSGGPGDTQYF	TGTGCCAGCAGCTTAGGTCCTAGCGGGGGGCCGGGCGATACGCAGTATTTT
TRBV7-9	TRBJ2-7	TRBD2	.	CASSPLRTSGSYEQYF	TGTGCCAGCAGCCCACTTAGGACTAGCGGGAGCTACGAGCAGTACTTC